The clone carrying this T cell receptor (beta chain) was seen a few times. The target antigen is unknown. This record comes from a study of blood T cells in healthy people across ages. Study-wide points: Reliance upon unsorted PBMCs precluded definitive naive versus antigen-experienced comparison. TCR beta diversity was tightly associated with the proportion of naive T cells.

Together with a sample-barcoded 5' primer, a J-beta primer mix was included in a second PCR lasting about 7 to 11 cycles. There were at least 2.5 million CDR3-containing paired-end reads obtained from each sample. TCRdb processed the 5' RACE reads anew with MiXCR; each CDR3 protein has one entry. The sample has approximately 780,000 distinct CDR3 sequences, about 26% seen once. The CDR3 has 16 residues. The V gene's germline CDR1 is SEHNR and CDR2 FQNEAQ (reference sequence). The V end lost 1 base, the J end lost 3 bases, and 16 bases lay between the germline ends. These data also featured in a second study, about T cells of mothers and their children.

The receptor was derived from a boy under 18 in good health. This chain links TRBV7-9 with TRBJ2-7, with D maybe TRBD2 (5 bases). The sequenced material came from blood. The CDR3 bases are TGTGCCAGCAGCTTAGAAGGAAGCGGACTCTACTACGAGCAGTACTTC. Its protein product is CASSLEGSGLYYEQYF.